One sample yielded the 25 T cell receptor beta chains listed below, sequenced in a study of CD8 T cells in ankylosing spondylitis (dated by TCRdb to the late 2010s). The library was generated by 5' RACE. The sequencer was an Illumina HiSeq 2500. TCRdb handled the public reads itself, with Q25 trimming in fastp and clone calling in MiXCR, and kept productive beta chains. Each CDR3 protein appears once, grouped with its most common genes and DNA. Within this sample are roughly 170,000 distinct CDR3 sequences, with 8.5% to 10% of them counted one time only. The ten largest make up about 15% of the sample. Sequenced: blood, either unsorted or a sorted T cell fraction (not recorded which). These receptors were taken from a female donor with ankylosing spondylitis or in good health (not recorded which).

The genes are TRBV7-2 and TRBJ1-4; TRBD1 matches 8 bases. V dropped 2 bases and J dropped 10; count of bases not matched to a gene: 12. This CDR3 region has 16 residues. Germline V CDR1 and CDR2: SGHTA, FQGNSA. The CDR3 nucleotides are TGTGCCAGCAGCTTATTCTTGGAGACAGGGGATAGAAAACTGTTTTTT. As protein: CASSLFLETGDRKLFF.

In this sample, this clonotype turned up a few times. The J gene is TRBJ2-7, the V gene TRBV21-1; the table's TRBD2 call for D was not verified on the DNA. TRBV21-1 counts as a pseudogene. The CDR3 loop spans 16 amino acids. CDR3 amino acids: CATEKLAARGLYEQYF. The CDR3 nucleotides read TGTGCCACTGAGAAGTTAGCGGCCCGGGGGCTCTACGAGCAGTACTTC.

This clonotype has only a few counts. The chain uses TRBV6-2 or TRBV6-3 and TRBJ1-1; a weak D match, TRBD1 (5 bases). The CDR3 runs 12 residues. Germline lookup yields CDR1 MNHEY and CDR2 SVGEGT. The ends were cut back, 4 bases at V and 11 bases at J, with 14 bases in the middle. CDR3 amino acids: CASSSSGVTAFF. The CDR3 region has the DNA TGTGCCAGCAGTTCCTCGGGGGTGACGGCTTTCTTT.

This clonotype was seen more than once but under ten times. The V gene is TRBV29-1, the J gene TRBJ2-1; 10 bases are shared with TRBD2. Germline lookup yields CDR1 SQVTM and CDR2 ANQGSEA. The CDR3 runs to 19 residues. After removal of 2 bases from V and 1 base from J, the junction contained 14 bases not matched to a gene. CDR3 nucleotide sequence: TGCAGCGTTGAACCCCTAGCGGGAGACTCATGGAATTCCTACAATGAGCAGTTCTTC. It translates to CSVEPLAGDSWNSYNEQFF.

The rearrangement joins TRBV6-2 or TRBV6-3 to TRBJ2-7; no reliable D call. V lost 8 bases and J lost 4, with 15 bases in between. This CDR3 is 13 amino acids long. CDR1 MNHEY and CDR2 SVGEGT come from the germline V gene. The CDR3 sequence is CASLKFPLYEQYF. The CDR3 DNA follows: TGTGCCAGCTTGAAGTTCCCCCTTTACGAGCAGTACTTC.

This clonotype was counted only a few times. The chain employs TRBV7-9 and TRBJ1-1; D remains unclear. The CDR3 contains 13 residues. V lost 10 bases and J 4 bases, leaving 16 bases between the germline ends. From germline, CDR1 is SEHNR and CDR2 FQNEAQ (reference sequence). The DNA for the CDR3 is TGTGCCATCGCCGAAAGGTTTGGCACTGAAGCTTTCTTT. It codes for CAIAERFGTEAFF. Using reference TRBV7-9 and TRBJ1-1 for the parts outside the CDR3, the full variable domain is DTGVSQNPRHKITKRGQNVTFRCDPISEHNRLYWYRQTLGQGPEFLTYFQNEAQLEKSRLLSDRFSAERPKGSFSTLEIQRTEQGDSAMYLCAIAERFGTEAFFGQGTRLTVV.

CDR3 coding DNA: TGCAGTGCTCCTCCTAGGCAGTCTAGCAATCAGCCCCAGCATTTT. Its protein product is CSAPPRQSSNQPQHF. The chain is built from TRBV20-1 and TRBJ1-5; D is ambiguous. V lost 5 bases and J lost 0, with 14 bases in between. The germline V gene has CDR1 DFQATT and CDR2 SNEGSKA (reference sequence). The CDR3 runs 15 residues.

V gene TRBV7-9 combines with J gene TRBJ1-1; D perhaps matches TRBD1 (5 bases). V was shortened by 0 bases and J by 8 bases, with 7 bases between the two germline ends. The V gene's germline CDR1 is SEHNR and CDR2 FQNEAQ (reference sequence). CDR3 size: 12 residues. CDR3 DNA sequence: TGTGCCAGCAGCTTAGCGACAGCCGAAGCTTTCTTT. This gives the protein CASSLATAEAFF.

Note on this clonotype: One end of the junction does not line up with germline, which may come from a read error. The DNA for the CDR3 is TGTGCTAGCAGCTTAGCGGACAGGGGGTACACTGAAGCTTTCTTT. It is translated as CASSLADRGYTEAFF. The chain joins TRBV7-7 to TRBJ1-1; 10 nucleotides line up with TRBD1. This CDR3 is 15 amino acids long. From germline, CDR1 is SSHAT and CDR2 FNYEAQ (reference sequence).

This clonotype was recorded a few times. This chain uses TRBV28 with TRBJ1-1; D is possibly TRBD1 (5 bases). The CDR3 runs to 15 residues. With 5 bases removed from V and 2 bases from J, the gap between germline ends came to 15 bases. CDR1 is MDHEN and CDR2 is SYDVKM in the germline V gene. The CDR3 coding sequence is TGTGCCAGCAGTCTAGGGACGGGAAAAAACACTGAAGCTTTCTTT. It translates to CASSLGTGKNTEAFF. Together with reference TRBV28 and TRBJ1-1, the CDR3 gives the full variable domain: DVKVTQSSRYLVKRTGEKVFLECVQDMDHENMFWYRQDPGLGLRLIYFSYDVKMKEKGDIPEGYSVSREKKERFSLILESASTNQTSMYLCASSLGTGKNTEAFFGQGTRLTVV.

This sequence joins TRBV7-2 and TRBJ2-5, with D maybe TRBD1 (5 bases). CDR3 length equals 13 residues. The germline gives CDR1 SGHTA, CDR2 FQGNSA. Trimming took off 6 bases at V and 1 base at J, with 9 bases between the two ends. The CDR3 coding sequence is TGTGCCAGCAGACAAGGGGTCCAAGAGACCCAGTACTTC. This gives the protein CASRQGVQETQYF. Combining the CDR3 with reference TRBV7-2 and TRBJ2-5 gives the whole variable domain GAGVSQSPSNKVTEKGKDVELRCDPISGHTALYWYRQSLGQGLEFLIYFQGNSAPDKSGLPSDRFSAERTGGSVSTLTIQRTQQEDSAVYLCASRQGVQETQYFGPGTRLLVL.

This clonotype came up a few times. V is TRBV7-9 and J is TRBJ2-7; 7 nucleotides match TRBD2. CDR3 length: 14 amino acids. Germline trimming cut 4 bases from V and 2 bases from J; bases unmatched to any gene: 5. Germline loops: CDR1 SEHNR, CDR2 FQNEAQ (reference sequence). The chain's CDR3 is CASSYSGTPYEQYF. CDR3 DNA: TGTGCCAGCAGCTACAGCGGGACCCCCTACGAGCAGTACTTC.

The CDR3 DNA sequence: TGCGCCAGCAGCCAAGGGCTAGCGGCAACAGATACGCAGTATTTT. It translates to CASSQGLAATDTQYF. The chain links TRBV4-3 to TRBJ2-3, with 7 bases that match TRBD2. The germline V gene has CDR1 LGHNA and CDR2 YSLEER. CDR3 length: 15 amino acids. The V gene end was trimmed by 1 base and the J gene end by 3 bases; junction bases not matched to a gene: 4.

The V and J genes are TRBV20-1 and TRBJ2-1; D is uncertain. Germline V CDR1 and CDR2: DFQATT, SNEGSKA (reference sequence). The CDR3 loop spans 12 amino acids. V dropped 3 bases and J dropped 9 bases, with 12 bases sitting between them. The CDR3 region has the DNA TGCAGTGCTAGGTCCCGCGGATTTGAGCAGTTCTTC. Its protein is CSARSRGFEQFF.

This clonotype was counted a few times. The chain links TRBV20-1 to TRBJ2-7; 11 nucleotides line up with TRBD2. The CDR3 runs to 14 residues. The germline gives CDR1 DFQATT, CDR2 SNEGSKA (reference sequence). Losses at the gene ends were 5 bases for V and 0 bases for J; bases not matched to a gene: 3. In nucleotides, the CDR3 is TGCAGTGCTTTCGGGACTAGCGGCTCCTACGAGCAGTACTTC. This sequence encodes CSAFGTSGSYEQYF.

This clonotype was recorded at least ten times. The V gene is TRBV20-1, the J gene TRBJ2-1; D might be TRBD2 (6 bases). The CDR3 extends over 13 amino acids. V dropped 4 bases and J dropped 6 bases, with 13 bases sitting between them. Germline V lookup: CDR1 DFQATT, CDR2 SNEGSKA (reference sequence). CDR3 loop: CSANVRDLNEQFF. For the CDR3, the DNA is TGCAGTGCTAATGTGCGGGACCTCAATGAGCAGTTCTTC.

This chain links TRBV10-3 with TRBJ1-5; D ambiguous. The germline V gene has CDR1 ENHRY and CDR2 SYGVKD. V dropped 6 bases and J dropped 3 bases, with 6 bases sitting between them. The CDR3 extends over 12 amino acids. In DNA, the CDR3 is TGTGCCATCAGCGACCCCAATCAGCCCCAGCATTTT. Translation gives CAISDPNQPQHF.

This clonotype has only a few counts. The V gene is TRBV6-2 or TRBV6-3, the J gene TRBJ2-1, with D hard to call. V was pared by 4 bases and J by 0 bases, with 19 bases between. CDR1 is MNHEY, CDR2 SVGEGT, per germline. The CDR3 has 18 amino acids. The chain's CDR3 is CASSFHGIPGSSYNEQFF. In DNA form, the CDR3 reads TGTGCCAGCAGTTTTCACGGAATTCCAGGAAGCTCCTACAATGAGCAGTTCTTC.

This clonotype showed up just a few times. The chain links TRBV11-1 to TRBJ2-1; either TRBD1 or TRBD2 may supply D (5 bases each). V gave up 1 base and J gave up 3 bases, with 19 bases separating them. The CDR3 is made up of 18 amino acids. Germline CDR1 and CDR2: SGHAT and FQDESV (reference sequence). CDR3 nucleotides: TGTGCCAGCAGCTTAGTGGGGGTGCGGGTAGGGATCTACAATGAGCAGTTCTTC. Amino acids: CASSLVGVRVGIYNEQFF.

Many counts were recorded for this clonotype. The chain is built from TRBV29-1 and TRBJ2-1, with TRBD2 identical over 10 bases. The V gene end was trimmed by 6 bases and the J gene end by 10 bases; junction bases not matched to a gene: 15. From germline, CDR1 is SQVTM and CDR2 ANQGSEA. The CDR3 runs 15 residues. The CDR3 bases are TGCAGCGTCGATACTAGCGGGACGGGCCTTCGGGAGCAGTTCTTC. Translating it yields CSVDTSGTGLREQFF.

The chain uses TRBV15 and TRBJ2-3, with 7 bases lining up with TRBD2. CDR3 size: 16 residues. With V trimmed by 5 bases and J by 2 bases, 10 bases remained unmatched. In germline, CDR1 is LNHNV, CDR2 YYDKDF (reference sequence). Here the CDR3 DNA reads TGTGCCACCAGCCTGAGAGGCGGGAGTGTCACAGATACGCAGTATTTT. Translation: CATSLRGGSVTDTQYF.

There are a few counts of this clonotype. CDR3: CASSLSRGAGQPQHF. CDR3 nucleotides: TGTGCCAGCAGTTTATCACGGGGGGCCGGACAGCCCCAGCATTTT. The J gene is TRBJ1-5, the V gene TRBV27; maybe TRBD1 (6 bases). Germline CDR1 and CDR2: MNHEY and SMNVEV (reference sequence). Trimming cost V 0 bases and J 7 bases, with 13 bases left between them. There are 15 residues in the CDR3.

The rearrangement joins TRBV30 to TRBJ2-7, with D perhaps TRBD2 (6 bases). The length of the CDR3 is 12 residues. Trimming removed 3 bases at V and 3 bases at J, with 9 bases between. Germline V gene lookup returns CDR1 GTSNPN and CDR2 SVGIG (reference sequence). The DNA for the CDR3 is TGTGCCTGGAGGGGTAGCGGCTACGAGCAGTACTTC. Residues: CAWRGSGYEQYF. The full variable domain, in which reference TRBV30 and TRBJ2-7 provide the parts outside the CDR3, is SQTIHQWPATLVQPVGSPLSLECTVEGTSNPNLYWYRQAAGRGLQLLFYSVGIGQISSEVPQNLSASRPQDRQFILSSKKLLLSDSGFYLCAWRGSGYEQYFGPGTRLTVT.

This clonotype was found many times. The chain carries TRBV4-1 and TRBJ1-1; D possibly corresponds to TRBD1 (5 bases). The CDR3 totals 14 residues. V was trimmed by 5 bases and J by 0 bases, leaving 10 bases between them. The germline V gene encodes CDR1 MGHRA and CDR2 YSYEKL. CDR3 coding DNA: TGCGCCAGCAGCGTGGGACGGGTGAACACTGAAGCTTTCTTT. Translating gives CASSVGRVNTEAFF.

This chain links TRBV5-4 with TRBJ2-1; TRBD2 matches at 12 bases. Germline CDR1 reads SGHNT; CDR2 reads YYREEE (reference sequence). The junction had 6 bases not matched to a gene; V was cut back by 6 bases and J by 5 bases. CDR3 length: 15 amino acids. CDR3: CASNLAGGVHNEQFF. DNA for the CDR3: TGTGCCAGCAATCTAGCGGGAGGGGTTCACAATGAGCAGTTCTTC.